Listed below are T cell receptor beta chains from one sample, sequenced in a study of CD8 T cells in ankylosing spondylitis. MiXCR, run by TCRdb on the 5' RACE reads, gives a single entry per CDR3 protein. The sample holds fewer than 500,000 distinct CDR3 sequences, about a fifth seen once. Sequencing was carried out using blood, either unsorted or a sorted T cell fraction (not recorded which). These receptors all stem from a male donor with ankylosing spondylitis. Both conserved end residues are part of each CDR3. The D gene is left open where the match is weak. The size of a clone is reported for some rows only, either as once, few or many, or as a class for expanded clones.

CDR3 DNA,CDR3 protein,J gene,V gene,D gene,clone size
TGTGCCAGCAGTGCGACTGCCGGGACAGGACCCCTCACAGATACGCAGTATTTT,CASSATAGTGPLTDTQYF,TRBJ2-3,TRBV2,TRBD1,few
TGTGCCAGCTCACCAGGACCCTCTAGCACAGATACGCAGTATTTT,CASSPGPSSTDTQYF,TRBJ2-3,TRBV18,.,.
TGTGCCAGCTCTCCAGGGGTAACCACAGATACGCAGTATTTT,CASSPGVTTDTQYF,TRBJ2-3,TRBV18,.,.
TGTGCCACCTGCAGGGGGCTAACAGAGACCCAGTACTTC,CATCRGLTETQYF,TRBJ2-5,TRBV12-3/TRBV12-4,TRBD1,.
TGTGCCATCAGTGGGACAGAAAACAATCAGCCCCAGCATTTT,CAISGTENNQPQHF,TRBJ1-5,TRBV10-3,.,.
TGTGCCAGTAGTCCCCCCCGGGGGGGGGCCTACGAGCAGTACTTC,CASSPPRGGAYEQYF,TRBJ2-7,TRBV19,TRBD2,.
TGTGCCAGTGGTAGTCTAGCCAAAAACATTCAGTACTTC,CASGSLAKNIQYF,TRBJ2-4,TRBV3-1,.,.
TGCGCCAGCAGCAACCCCCGACAGAATTCACCCCTCCACTTT,CASSNPRQNSPLHF,TRBJ1-6,TRBV4-1,.,.
TGTGCCAGCAGCCCCCGTCGGGCTAGCGATTACAATGAGCAGTTCTTC,CASSPRRASDYNEQFF,TRBJ2-1,TRBV7-2,.,.
TGTGCCATCAGTGTAGGTGTCACTGAAGCTTTCTTT,CAISVGVTEAFF,TRBJ1-1,TRBV10-3,.,few
TGCGCCAGCCAACCGGGGAGGCAGCAAGAGACCCAGTACTTC,CASQPGRQQETQYF,TRBJ2-5,TRBV5-1,.,.
TGCGCCAGCAGCTTAACAGGAGGAGCTGCGAACACCGGGGAGCTGTTTTTT,CASSLTGGAANTGELFF,TRBJ2-2,TRBV5-1,.,.
TGTGCCAGCAGTATCCGGACTGACACAGATACGCAGTATTTT,CASSIRTDTDTQYF,TRBJ2-3,TRBV12-3/TRBV12-4,.,.
TGCGCCAGCAGCTTGGAACTAGCGGGAGGCTACGAGCAGTACTTC,CASSLELAGGYEQYF,TRBJ2-7,TRBV5-1,TRBD2,few
TGTGCCAGCAGCCAAATCCACGGAGAGCAGTACTTC,CASSQIHGEQYF,TRBJ2-7,TRBV14,.,.